The 5 T cell receptor beta chains reported below all come from one sample, sequenced in a study of blood T cell repertoires in COVID-19. Clones were sequenced by immunoSEQ multiplex PCR, and TCRdb holds only the in-frame ones, with some missing. The sample consists of some 270,000 clones, roughly four fifths of them appearing once. What was sequenced was peripheral blood. These receptors were obtained from a person between 65 and 80 years old with COVID-19, enrolled during active disease.

The rearrangement links TRBV3-1 (or the pseudogene TRBV3-2) to TRBJ1-2, with 9 bases lining up with TRBD1. The CDR3 has 17 amino acids. Trimming removed 3 bases from V and 1 base from J; junction bases left unmatched: 9. CDR1 and CDR2 (germline): LGHDT, YNNKEL (reference sequence). This CDR3 is CASSQQGTGRNNYGYTF. The CDR3 coding sequence is TGTGCCAGCAGCCAGCAGGGGACAGGGAGAAATAACTATGGCTACACCTTC.

In its sample, this clone was seen once. The genes are TRBV18 and TRBJ1-3; D possibly corresponds to TRBD1 (6 bases). The CDR3 sequence is 17 residues long. Between the trimmed V and J ends, which lost 2 bases and 0 bases, there was a span of 14 bases. Germline V gene sequence: CDR1 KGHSH, CDR2 LQKENI. CDR3 bases: TGTGCCAGCTCACCAATGATTACAGGGTTCTCTGGAAACACCATATATTTT. The encoded protein is CASSPMITGFSGNTIYF.

Here the CDR3 reads CASLDLAGYHTDTQYF. CDR3 DNA: TGTGCCAGCCTCGACCTAGCGGGGTATCACACAGATACGCAGTATTTT. This chain connects TRBV19 to TRBJ2-3; 9 bases are shared with TRBD2. Germline values: CDR1 LNHDA, CDR2 SQIVND (reference sequence). Trimming took 9 bases from V and 2 from J; bases not matched to a gene: 12. The CDR3 spans 16 residues. Full variable domain (rest looked up from reference TRBV19 and TRBJ2-3): DGGITQSPKYLFRKEGQNVTLSCEQNLNHDAMYWYRQDPGQGLRLIYYSQIVNDFQKGDIAEGYSVSREKKESFPLTVTSAQKNPTAFYLCASLDLAGYHTDTQYFGPGTRLTVL.

A few counts support this clone. The chain couples TRBV5-1 to TRBJ2-5, with D hard to call. V shed 2 bases and J shed 1 base, with 12 bases lying between them. CDR1 and CDR2 from the germline V gene are SGHRS and YFSETQ. CDR3 length equals 15 residues. The CDR3 DNA follows: TGCGCCAGCAGCTTCGGTTCTGCATTCCAAGAGACCCAGTACTTC. It yields the protein CASSFGSAFQETQYF.

Only one count was recorded for this clone. This chain joins TRBV5-5 and TRBJ1-4, with no clear D. CDR3 length: 18 residues. V lost 3 bases to trimming and J lost 6 bases, with 24 bases between them. Germline CDR1 is SGHKS and CDR2 is YYEKEE (reference sequence). CDR3 sequence (DNA): TGTGCCAGCAGCTCCGGAGCGGGAACGGTGGGATATGATGAAAAACTGTTTTTT. The encoded protein is CASSSGAGTVGYDEKLFF.